This passage covers 9 T cell receptor beta chains from one sample sequenced in a study of T cell repertoires in cytomegalovirus infection. What these receptors recognize is not known. One entry per CDR3 protein results from TCRdb running MiXCR on the reads. The sample lists about 700,000 distinct CDR3 sequences; roughly a third were seen once. Sequences were derived from cultured PBMCs, sampled from culture after CMV antigen stimulation. All receptors derive from a human donor in good health (CMV status not recorded). Some clones in this sample may be carry-over from other donors' samples.

This clonotype has just one count. A much larger clone lies a single base off, so this may be a read error. The CDR3 here is CASGPRSTSGTYEQYF. CDR3 DNA sequence: TGTGCCAGCGGCCCCCGCTCGACTAGCGGCACCTACGAGCAGTACTTC. The chain couples TRBV7-2 to TRBJ2-7; 9 nucleotides agree with TRBD2. CDR3 size: 16 residues. Losses at the gene ends were 8 bases for V and 2 bases for J; bases not matched to a gene: 13. Germline V gene lookup returns CDR1 SGHTA and CDR2 FQGNSA.

This clonotype was recorded at least ten times. This chain connects TRBV7-2 to TRBJ2-1, with 12 nucleotides matching TRBD2. V lost 5 bases to trimming and J lost 9 bases; unmatched junction nucleotides: 11. This CDR3 is built from 16 residues. Germline values: CDR1 SGHTA, CDR2 FQGNSA. The CDR3 here is CASSLEGSSGRAEQFF. The CDR3 DNA is TGTGCCAGCAGCCTTGAGGGGTCTAGCGGGAGGGCTGAGCAGTTCTTC. Looking up the rest from reference TRBV7-2 and TRBJ2-1 gives the full variable domain: GAGVSQSPSNKVTEKGKDVELRCDPISGHTALYWYRQSLGQGLEFLIYFQGNSAPDKSGLPSDRFSAERTGGSVSTLTIQRTQQEDSAVYLCASSLEGSSGRAEQFFGPGTRLTVL.

The rearrangement joins TRBV18 to TRBJ2-1; TRBD1 might be the D (6 bases). V lost 8 bases, J lost 2 bases, and 13 bases lay in between. This CDR3 contains 14 residues. Per the germline V gene, CDR1 is KGHSH and CDR2 is LQKENI. CDR3 nucleotides: TGTGCCAGCGGCACAGGGATCCCCTACAATGAGCAGTTCTTC. Its translation: CASGTGIPYNEQFF.

This clonotype has at least ten counts. The CDR3 DNA reads TGTGCCAGCACGGGTGGGGAAATGAACACTGAAGCTTTCTTT. It encodes CASTGGEMNTEAFF. The rearrangement links TRBV12-3 or TRBV12-4 to TRBJ1-1; D unresolved. The germline V and J ends were trimmed by 7 bases and 0 bases, with 12 bases remaining between them. CDR3 length: 14 amino acids.

This chain connects TRBV6-8 to TRBJ2-1; 7 nucleotides agree with TRBD2. Germline V gene data show CDR1 as MNHGY and CDR2 as SAAAGT. The CDR3 loop spans 16 amino acids. J was trimmed by 0 bases and V by 6 bases; bases with no gene match: 8. CDR3 nucleotide sequence: TGTGCCAGCAGGTTAAGCGGGGCCAGCTCCTACAATGAGCAGTTCTTC. Translated: CASRLSGASSYNEQFF.

This clonotype has a count of ten or more. The rearrangement links TRBV7-2 to TRBJ2-7; D is uncertain. The germline V gene has CDR1 SGHTA and CDR2 FQGNSA. CDR3 length equals 12 residues. V was shortened by 4 bases and J by 3 bases, with 7 bases between the two germline ends. The CDR3 is CASSSDGYEQYF. The CDR3 nucleotides are TGTGCCAGCAGCTCCGACGGCTACGAGCAGTACTTC.

This clonotype was seen a handful of times. The rearrangement uses TRBV7-2 and TRBJ2-1; 8 bases match TRBD1. This CDR3 contains 15 residues. The V gene end was trimmed by 4 bases and the J gene end by 11 bases; junction bases not matched to a gene: 13. Germline values: CDR1 SGHTA, CDR2 FQGNSA. The CDR3 loop reads CASSSTGVGTMQQFF. The DNA for the CDR3 is TGTGCCAGCAGCTCGACAGGGGTCGGTACAATGCAGCAGTTCTTC.

This clonotype has a handful of counts. The chain couples TRBV5-1 to TRBJ2-7; 10 bases align to TRBD2. Trimming cost V 4 bases and J 7 bases; bases outside gene matches: 11. This CDR3 has 15 residues. Germline CDR1 and CDR2: SGHRS and YFSETQ. The CDR3 DNA follows: TGCGCCAGCAGCCTCCTCGGGACTAGCGTTGGGGAGCAGTACTTC. It encodes CASSLLGTSVGEQYF. Full variable domain (rest looked up from reference TRBV5-1 and TRBJ2-7): KAGVTQTPRYLIKTRGQQVTLSCSPISGHRSVSWYQQTPGQGLQFLFEYFSETQRNKGNFPGRFSGRQFSNSRSEMNVSTLELGDSALYLCASSLLGTSVGEQYFGPGTRLTVT.

The chain uses TRBV7-2 and TRBJ2-3; 7 positions match TRBD1. Germline CDR1 and CDR2: SGHTA and FQGNSA. This CDR3 has 16 residues. The ends lost 2 bases at V and 2 bases at J; junction bases unmatched: 7. For the CDR3, the DNA is TGTGCCAGCAGCTTATCTATGAGGGGGCTCACAGATACGCAGTATTTT. Residues: CASSLSMRGLTDTQYF.